The 24 T cell receptor beta chains below come from one sample, sequenced in a study of graft-versus-host responses after intestinal transplantation. Only in-frame clones appear in the TCRdb table, and some are missing; sequencing was by immunoSEQ multiplex PCR. This table holds 85,000 to 90,000 clones, 83% found once. Their antigens are not known. This sample comprised unstimulated CD8+ T cells sorted from spleen or lymph node cells, obtained before intestinal transplant. The receptors derive from a human donor who received an intestinal transplant.

The chain is built from TRBV25-1 and TRBJ2-6, with D possibly being TRBD1 (5 bases). The CDR3 extends over 17 amino acids. V was cut by 4 bases and J by 1 base, with 14 bases left in between. Germline V gene sequence: CDR1 MGHDK, CDR2 SYGVNS. CDR3 residues: CASSATPRESGANVLTF. The CDR3, as DNA: TGTGCCAGCAGTGCCACCCCCAGGGAATCTGGGGCCAACGTCCTGACTTTC.

This chain joins TRBV7-9 and TRBJ2-1, with D possibly matching TRBD1 (6 bases). CDR1 and CDR2 from the germline V gene are SEHNR and FQNEAQ (reference sequence). CDR3 length: 17 amino acids. Trimming took 4 bases from V and 0 from J, leaving 16 bases between them. The CDR3: CASSSQGTLSSYNEQFF. CDR3 DNA sequence: TGTGCCAGCAGCTCGCAGGGGACCCTAAGCTCCTACAATGAGCAGTTCTTC.

The V and J genes are TRBV7-9 and TRBJ2-3; D is uncertain. V was trimmed by 4 bases and J by 0 bases, leaving 2 bases between them. This CDR3 spans 12 amino acids. Germline CDR1 and CDR2: SEHNR and FQNEAQ (reference sequence). For the CDR3, the DNA is TGTGCCAGCAGCTCTAGCACAGATACGCAGTATTTT. This encodes CASSSSTDTQYF.

The chain recombines TRBV5-1 with TRBJ1-6, with D unresolved. CDR1 and CDR2 (germline): SGHRS, YFSETQ. The CDR3 contains 16 residues. Trimming removed 4 bases at V and 6 bases at J, with 17 bases between. The CDR3 nucleotides are TGCGCCAGCAGCCCGGAAGTTGGCAACCCTAATTCACCCCTCCACTTT. It codes for CASSPEVGNPNSPLHF. Filled out from reference TRBV5-1 and TRBJ1-6, the complete variable domain reads KAGVTQTPRYLIKTRGQQVTLSCSPISGHRSVSWYQQTPGQGLQFLFEYFSETQRNKGNFPGRFSGRQFSNSRSEMNVSTLELGDSALYLCASSPEVGNPNSPLHFGNGTRLTVT.

This clone was found a few times. V gene TRBV6-4 combines with J gene TRBJ2-3; the match to TRBD2 covers 7 bases. The CDR3 sequence is 14 residues long. After removal of 6 bases from V and 0 bases from J, the junction contained 3 bases not matched to a gene. Germline CDR1 and CDR2: MRHNA and SNTAGT. CDR3 sequence (DNA): TGTGCCAGCAGCCCAGCGGGAAGCACAGATACGCAGTATTTT. Translation: CASSPAGSTDTQYF.

The chain recombines TRBV5-6 with TRBJ1-4; D not resolved. V was cut by 0 bases and J by 5 bases, with 11 bases left in between. Germline V gives CDR1 SGHDT, CDR2 YYEEEE. CDR3 length: 15 amino acids. The CDR3 sequence is CASSLAGTLNEKLFF. CDR3 in DNA: TGTGCCAGCAGCTTGGCGGGTACCCTAAATGAAAAACTGTTTTTT.

This clone was recorded once. The chain uses TRBV5-1 and TRBJ2-7; TRBD1 might be the D (6 bases). From germline, CDR1 is SGHRS and CDR2 YFSETQ. V shed 2 bases and J shed 3 bases, with 15 bases lying between them. The CDR3 consists of 15 residues. This CDR3 reads CASSFDQGQLYEQYF. Written as DNA, the CDR3 is TGCGCCAGCAGCTTCGATCAGGGGCAACTCTACGAGCAGTACTTC.

The chain couples TRBV5-1 to TRBJ1-2, with 9 bases aligning to TRBD1. There are 15 residues in the CDR3. Germline-derived CDR1 and CDR2 are SGHRS and YFSETQ. J was trimmed by 0 bases and V by 4 bases; bases with no gene match: 4. The CDR3 DNA reads TGCGCCAGCAGCGCGGGACAGGGCTCTAACTATGGCTACACCTTC. It codes for CASSAGQGSNYGYTF.

The chain recombines TRBV2 with TRBJ1-1; 7 bases agree with TRBD1. Per the germline V gene, CDR1 is SNHLY and CDR2 is FYNNEI. V lost 8 bases and J lost 4; bases outside the gene matches: 7. The length of the CDR3 is 13 residues. CDR3 residues: CASDNPGGTEAFF. The CDR3 nucleotides are TGTGCCAGCGATAACCCAGGGGGCACTGAAGCTTTCTTT. The variable domain in full, with the rest retrieved from reference TRBV2 and TRBJ1-1, is EPEVTQTPSHQVTQMGQEVILRCVPISNHLYFYWYRQILGQKVEFLVSFYNNEISEKSEIFDDQFSVERPDGSNFTLKIRSTKLEDSAMYFCASDNPGGTEAFFGQGTRLTVV.

The V call is TRBV18, the J call TRBJ2-1; D unresolved. The CDR3 spans 15 residues. Between the trimmed V and J ends, which lost 6 bases and 0 bases, there was a span of 12 bases. CDR1 KGHSH and CDR2 LQKENI come from the germline V gene. The CDR3, as DNA: TGTGCCAGCTCCCCTTCGCGTCTCTCCTACAATGAGCAGTTCTTC. It codes for CASSPSRLSYNEQFF.

This clone was seen once. The chain joins TRBV7-6 to TRBJ2-1, with 8 bases matching TRBD2. J lost 7 bases, V lost 5 bases, and 16 bases had no gene match. The CDR3 spans 17 residues. From germline, CDR1 is SGHVS and CDR2 FNYEAQ. The CDR3 nucleotides are TGTGCCAGCAGCCCCTACCTTTCCGGGGGGGGCAGGAATGAGCAGTTCTTC. Its translation is CASSPYLSGGGRNEQFF.

J is TRBJ2-5 and V is TRBV27; 12 nucleotides align to TRBD2. This CDR3 is built from 16 residues. The V gene end was trimmed by 4 bases and the J gene end by 0 bases; junction bases not matched to a gene: 3. Germline V lookup: CDR1 MNHEY, CDR2 SMNVEV (reference sequence). CDR3 nucleotides: TGTGCCAGCAGTTGGGGACTAGCGGGCAACCAAGAGACCCAGTACTTC. Its protein is CASSWGLAGNQETQYF.

The chain is built from TRBV29-1 and TRBJ2-7, with 7 nucleotides matching TRBD1. The CDR3 has 13 residues. The germline V gene encodes CDR1 SQVTM and CDR2 ANQGSEA. Unmatched junction bases numbered 6, after V lost 4 bases and J lost 3 bases. This CDR3 is CSVGLRDSYEQYF. The CDR3 DNA reads TGCAGCGTTGGACTCCGGGACAGCTACGAGCAGTACTTC.

In this sample, this clone turned up a few times. The rearrangement uses TRBV12-2 and TRBJ2-1; no DNA check was done on the table's D call, TRBD2. TRBV12-2 is labeled a pseudogene. This CDR3 contains 17 residues. The CDR3 protein is CASRLGRERETHNEQFF. The CDR3 DNA follows: TGTGCAAGTCGCTTAGGGAGGGAGCGGGAGACCCACAATGAGCAGTTCTTC.

The V gene is TRBV5-1, the J gene TRBJ2-2; D remains ambiguous. V lost 5 bases, J lost 4 bases, and 12 bases lay in between. This CDR3 spans 14 amino acids. From germline, CDR1 is SGHRS and CDR2 YFSETQ. The CDR3 spells CASSPPTSTGELFF. The DNA for the CDR3 is TGCGCCAGCAGTCCCCCGACATCCACCGGGGAGCTGTTTTTT.

The sample holds a few counts of this clone. The CDR3 protein is CASRGTSGRAGDTQYF. CDR3 nucleotide sequence: TGTGCCAGCAGGGGGACTAGCGGGAGGGCCGGGGATACGCAGTATTTT. The rearrangement uses TRBV7-3 and TRBJ2-3; TRBD2 matches 16 bases. Germline CDR1 is SGHTA and CDR2 is FQGTGA. V lost 6 bases to trimming and J lost 6 bases; unmatched junction nucleotides: 6. The CDR3 contains 16 residues.

There are a few counts of this clone. This chain links TRBV6-1 with TRBJ2-7; D not certain. Trimming shortened V by 0 bases and J by 3 bases, and 9 bases separated the two germline ends. CDR3 length: 14 amino acids. CDR1 is MNHNS, CDR2 SASEGT, per germline. The CDR3 nucleotides read TGTGCCAGCAGTGAAGCGTGGGGTAGCTACGAGCAGTACTTC. This translates into CASSEAWGSYEQYF.

This clone came up a few times. The chain has TRBV2 and TRBJ2-3; 8 bases are a match to TRBD2. The CDR3 sequence is 15 residues long. Per the germline V gene, CDR1 is SNHLY and CDR2 is FYNNEI. Trimming at V came to 4 bases and at J to 4 bases, leaving 7 bases not matched to a gene. CDR3 region: CASSVRGGPADTQYF. The CDR3 DNA reads TGTGCCAGCAGTGTCCGGGGGGGCCCCGCAGATACGCAGTATTTT.

This clone was seen a handful of times. The chain has TRBV6-5 and TRBJ2-1; 12 nucleotides line up with TRBD2. Germline values: CDR1 MNHEY, CDR2 SVGAGI. The CDR3 extends over 15 amino acids. Trimming took 8 bases from V and 7 from J; bases not matched to a gene: 9. Written as DNA, the CDR3 is TGTGCCAGCCAAGAGACTAGCGGGGGCGGGAATGAGCAGTTCTTC. It encodes CASQETSGGGNEQFF.

The CDR3 bases are TGTGCCAGCACCGACAGGGGGCGAAGGAACACCGGGGAGCTGTTTTTT. This codes for CASTDRGRRNTGELFF. V and J are TRBV13 and TRBJ2-2; 10 positions match TRBD1. The CDR3 spans 16 residues. The trim removed 7 bases at V and 1 base at J, leaving 6 bases unmatched. In germline, CDR1 is PRHDT, CDR2 FYEKMQ (reference sequence).

The chain carries TRBV6-4 and TRBJ2-1; no clear D gene. Trimming took off 5 bases at V and 6 bases at J, with 17 bases between the two ends. The CDR3 loop spans 15 amino acids. Germline V gene sequence: CDR1 MRHNA, CDR2 SNTAGT. The CDR3 nucleotides read TGTGCCAGCAGTTTAGGATTCGGCGTTAGCAATGAGCAGTTCTTC. It codes for CASSLGFGVSNEQFF.

The chain couples TRBV9 to TRBJ1-3; TRBD1 is a possible D gene (6 bases). Trimming removed 3 bases at V and 2 bases at J, with 9 bases between. CDR3 length: 14 amino acids. Germline V CDR1 and CDR2: SGDLS, YYNGEE. The CDR3 region is CASSATGAGNTIYF. The DNA of the CDR3 is TGTGCCAGCAGCGCGACAGGTGCTGGAAACACCATATATTTT.

For this clone: This could be a read error, since a much larger clone is one nucleotide away. The V and J genes are TRBV11-1 and TRBJ2-1; D is perhaps TRBD2 (6 bases). Germline V lookup: CDR1 SGHAT, CDR2 FQDESV (reference sequence). This CDR3 is built from 14 residues. The DNA for the CDR3 is TGTGCCAGCAGCGGGGGGACCTCCTACAATGAGCAGGTCTTC. This translates into CASSGGTSYNEQVF.

The rearrangement uses TRBV13 and TRBJ2-3; no firm D call. With 1 base removed from V and 0 bases from J, the gap between germline ends came to 11 bases. The CDR3 is 16 residues long. Germline V CDR1 and CDR2: PRHDT, FYEKMQ (reference sequence). The CDR3 nucleotides read TGTGCCAGCAGCTTAGTACAGACCCCTAGCACAGATACGCAGTATTTT. Protein sequence: CASSLVQTPSTDTQYF.